The rows below give T cell receptor beta chains drawn from one sample of a study of T cell responses to AZD1222 COVID-19 vaccine. The protocol was immunoSEQ multiplex PCR, while the TCRdb copy is restricted to in-frame clones and leaves out a portion. This repertoire shows roughly 180,000 clones, 90% found once; its top ten account for roughly 2.8%. The specimen was peripheral blood, collected on day 0 of AZD1222 vaccination. The receptor source for this set is an adult in good health. The CDR3 runs from the conserved cysteine through the conserved F or W. D genes are given only for firm matches. Clone sizes are given selectively: once, few, many, or a class where the clone is expanded.

V: TRBV6-4; size: NA; J: TRBJ1-6; D: NA; length: 14; DNA: TGTGCCAGCAGTGACGGGACGGCCAATTCACCCCTCCACTTT; CDR3: CASSDGTANSPLHF
V: TRBV18; size: NA; J: TRBJ2-5; D: NA; length: 14; DNA: TGTGCCAGCTCACCACCGATGCCACAAGAGACCCAGTACTTC; CDR3: CASSPPMPQETQYF
V: TRBV5-6; size: NA; J: TRBJ1-3; D: TRBD1; length: 18; DNA: TGTGCCAGCAGACCGGACAGGGGCCGCGGTCAGGGTGGAAACACCATATATTTT; CDR3: CASRPDRGRGQGGNTIYF
V: TRBV7-3; size: once; J: TRBJ1-4; D: NA; length: 18; DNA: TGTGCCAGCAGCGAAACACGGGACGGCTTTGTAGGGAATGAAAAACTGTTTTTT; CDR3: CASSETRDGFVGNEKLFF
V: TRBV18; size: once; J: TRBJ2-3; D: TRBD1; length: 18; DNA: TGTGCCAGCTCACCAGCCCCGGGACAGGTCTTCTCCCCCGGTACGCAGTATTTT; CDR3: CASSPAPGQVFSPGTQYF
V: TRBV9; size: NA; J: TRBJ1-1; D: TRBD1; length: 15; DNA: TGTGCCAGCAGCGTGGAGACAGGGGCCGAAACCGAAGCTTTCTTT; CDR3: CASSVETGAETEAFF
V: TRBV9; size: NA; J: TRBJ2-6; D: NA; length: 16; DNA: TGTGCCAGCAGCCAGACAGGTTTCTCTGGGGCCAACGTCCTGACTTTC; CDR3: CASSQTGFSGANVLTF
V: TRBV6-1; size: NA; J: TRBJ2-5; D: NA; length: 11; DNA: TGTGCCAGCAGTGAGAAAGAGACCCAGTACTTC; CDR3: CASSEKETQYF
V: TRBV23-1; size: NA; J: TRBJ1-4; D: NA; length: 14; DNA: TGCGCCAGCAGTCAAGAACAGCCTAATGAAAAACTGTTTTTT; CDR3: CASSQEQPNEKLFF
V: TRBV7-3; size: NA; J: TRBJ2-3; D: NA; length: 17; DNA: TGTGCCAGCAGCTTAATGCGAGGGGCGGGGAAGGGAGATACGCAGTATTTT; CDR3: CASSLMRGAGKGDTQYF
V: TRBV4-2; size: NA; J: TRBJ1-4; D: NA; length: 15; DNA: TGTGCCAGCAGCCAAGAGTCCGGGCTTAATGAAAAACTGTTTTTT; CDR3: CASSQESGLNEKLFF
V: TRBV6-6; size: NA; J: TRBJ2-3; D: TRBD1; length: 14; DNA: TGTGCCAGCAGGGGGGACAGGGGGCAGGGTACGCAGTATTTT; CDR3: CASRGDRGQGTQYF
V: TRBV5-4; size: NA; J: TRBJ1-1; D: NA; length: 13; DNA: TGTGCCAGCAGCTTTTGGGAAAACACTGAAGCTTTCTTT; CDR3: CASSFWENTEAFF
V: TRBV2; size: NA; J: TRBJ2-5; D: TRBD2; length: 16; DNA: TGTGCCAGCAGTGAGAATGGACTAGCCCAACAAGAGACCCAGTACTTC; CDR3: CASSENGLAQQETQYF
V: TRBV2; size: NA; J: TRBJ1-1; D: TRBD1; length: 14; DNA: TGTGCCAGCTATGACCAACAGGGGGGCACTGAAGCTTTCTTT; CDR3: CASYDQQGGTEAFF
V: TRBV3-1/TRBV3-2; size: NA; J: TRBJ2-7; D: TRBD2; length: 15; DNA: TGTGCCAGCAGCCTCCCGCCCGCGGGGGGGACGGAGCAGTACTTC; CDR3: CASSLPPAGGTEQYF
V: TRBV9; size: NA; J: TRBJ1-4; D: NA; length: 16; DNA: TGTGCCAGCAGTAAGGGTTTAGCAACAACTAATGAAAAACTGTTTTTT; CDR3: CASSKGLATTNEKLFF